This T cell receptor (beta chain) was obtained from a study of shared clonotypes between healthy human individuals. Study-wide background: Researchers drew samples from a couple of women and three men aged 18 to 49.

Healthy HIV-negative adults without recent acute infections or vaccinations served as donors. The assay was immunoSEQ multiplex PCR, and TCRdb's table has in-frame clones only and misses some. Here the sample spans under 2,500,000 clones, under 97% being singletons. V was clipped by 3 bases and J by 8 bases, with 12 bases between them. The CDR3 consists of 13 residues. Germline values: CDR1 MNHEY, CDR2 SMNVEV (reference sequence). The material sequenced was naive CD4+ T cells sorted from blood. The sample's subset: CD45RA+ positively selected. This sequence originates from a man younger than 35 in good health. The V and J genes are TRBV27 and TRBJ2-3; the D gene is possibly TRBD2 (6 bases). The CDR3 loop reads CASSFTRGVTQYF. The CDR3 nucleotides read TGTGCCAGCAGTTTCACGCGGGGTGTTACGCAGTATTTT.